The 30 T cell receptor beta chains below come from one sample, sequenced in a study of blood T cell repertoires in COVID-19 (dated by TCRdb to 2018 to 2020). The method behind the library was the immunoSEQ multiplex PCR assay. The table comes from immuneACCESS by way of TCRdb, which keeps in-frame sequences with V and J called. Part of the clones is missing from these tables; in studies checked, under half for an unresolved V gene and the rest for unknown reasons. The sample table contains hundreds of thousands of clones; only one count was recorded for 81% of them. The ten largest clones represent roughly 7.4% of the sample. Sequenced material: peripheral blood. The receptors derive from a woman older than 75 with COVID-19, enrolled during active disease.

This chain joins TRBV24-1 and TRBJ1-2; D is ambiguous. The CDR3 is 13 amino acids. Germline CDR1 KGHDR, CDR2 SFDVKD. Trimming removed 3 bases from V and 3 bases from J, with 7 bases in between. Written as DNA, the CDR3 is TGTGCCACCAGTGATGATCAGGACTATGGCTACACCTTC. It encodes CATSDDQDYGYTF.

This rearrangement joins TRBV28 to TRBJ1-6; D might be TRBD1 (5 bases). The CDR3 is made up of 16 amino acids. V was trimmed by 5 bases and J by 14 bases, leaving 25 bases between them. Germline V CDR1 and CDR2: MDHEN, SYDVKM. The CDR3 DNA sequence: TGTGCCAGCAGTAGAGGAGGGACCTTGAGCTCCGGGGCCCTCCACTTT. Translating it yields CASSRGGTLSSGALHF. The variable domain in full, with the rest retrieved from reference TRBV28 and TRBJ1-6, is DVKVTQSSRYLVKRTGEKVFLECVQDMDHENMFWYRQDPGLGLRLIYFSYDVKMKEKGDIPEGYSVSREKKERFSLILESASTNQTSMYLCASSRGGTLSSGALHFGNGTRLTVT.

This sequence joins TRBV29-1 and TRBJ1-5; 8 bases agree with TRBD1. Germline V gene lookup returns CDR1 SQVTM and CDR2 ANQGSEA. The CDR3 totals 12 residues. V shed 6 bases, J shed 7 bases, and the junction held 5 bases outside the gene matches. As DNA, the CDR3 is TGCAGCGTCCAGACAGGGGAGCAGCCCCAGCATTTT. Encoded protein: CSVQTGEQPQHF.

This chain connects TRBV5-4 to TRBJ1-2; the D is unclear. V gave up 0 bases and J gave up 2 bases, with 14 bases separating them. CDR3 size: 16 residues. Per the germline V gene, CDR1 is SGHNT and CDR2 is YYREEE (reference sequence). This CDR3 is CASSLEGGLMNYGYTF. CDR3 in DNA: TGTGCCAGCAGCTTGGAAGGCGGCTTAATGAACTATGGCTACACCTTC.

The rearrangement uses TRBV14 and TRBJ1-2; possible D gene TRBD1, 5 bases. CDR1 and CDR2 (germline): SGHDN, FVKESK. This CDR3 contains 14 residues. The ends were cut back, 0 bases at V and 4 bases at J, with 9 bases in the middle. In nucleotides, the CDR3 is TGTGCCAGCAGCCAAGATAGTAGGGGCTATGGCTACACCTTC. Protein: CASSQDSRGYGYTF.

This sequence joins TRBV7-9 and TRBJ1-2; TRBD1 matches at 9 bases. V was pared by 5 bases and J by 4 bases, with 8 bases of the junction left unmatched. Germline assignment: CDR1 SEHNR and CDR2 FQNEAQ (reference sequence). The CDR3 runs 15 residues. The CDR3 DNA is TGTGCCAGCAGCCGACGGGACAGGGTGACCTATGGCTACACCTTC. Translating gives CASSRRDRVTYGYTF.

The J gene is TRBJ1-2, the V gene TRBV18; D might be TRBD1 (6 bases). CDR1 and CDR2 from the germline V gene are KGHSH and LQKENI. V was clipped by 3 bases and J by 4 bases, with 15 bases between them. The CDR3 contains 15 residues. Here the CDR3 reads CASSPGQTLIYGYTF. The CDR3 coding sequence is TGTGCCAGCTCACCCGGACAGACACTCATCTATGGCTACACCTTC.

This clone turned up a few times. A read error may account for a junction end that differs from germline. V and J are TRBV7-7 and TRBJ2-5; D may correspond to TRBD1 or TRBD2 (5 bases each). Germline V gene data show CDR1 as SSHAT and CDR2 as FNYEAQ (reference sequence). The CDR3 has 15 residues. CDR3 region: CASSLGAGDLETQYF. CDR3 nucleotide sequence: TGTGCTAGCAGCTTAGGGGCGGGCGACCTAGAGACCCAGTACTTC.

The chain carries TRBV9 and TRBJ1-3, with TRBD1 matching over 7 bases. The V and J ends lost 4 bases and 2 bases, in that order; junction bases with no gene match: 3. Germline-derived CDR1 and CDR2 are SGDLS and YYNGEE. CDR3 length: 14 residues. CDR3 bases: TGTGCCAGCAGCCGACAGGGCGCTGGAAACACCATATATTTT. Translating gives CASSRQGAGNTIYF.

This sequence joins TRBV18 and TRBJ2-5; 8 positions match TRBD1. After removal of 3 bases from V and 1 base from J, the junction contained 4 bases not matched to a gene. In germline, CDR1 is KGHSH, CDR2 LQKENI. There are 15 residues in the CDR3. The CDR3 loop is CASSPRQGFQETQYF. The DNA for the CDR3 is TGTGCCAGCTCACCCAGACAGGGGTTCCAAGAGACCCAGTACTTC.

V and J are TRBV5-6 and TRBJ2-1, with 9 bases lining up with TRBD2. After removal of 0 bases from V and 7 bases from J, the junction contained 8 bases not matched to a gene. The germline V gene encodes CDR1 SGHDT and CDR2 YYEEEE. CDR3 length: 16 residues. The CDR3 sequence: CASSLGWVAGANEQFF. In DNA, the CDR3 is TGTGCCAGCAGCTTGGGGTGGGTAGCGGGAGCGAATGAGCAGTTCTTC.

The genes are TRBV7-9 and TRBJ2-1; D possibly corresponds to TRBD2 (6 bases). Germline CDR1 SEHNR, CDR2 FQNEAQ (reference sequence). With 5 bases removed from V and 9 bases from J, the gap between germline ends came to 17 bases. The CDR3 sequence is 14 residues long. The DNA of the CDR3 is TGTGCCAGCAGCCTGACTAGTGGGCGGACTGAGCAGTTCTTC. It yields the protein CASSLTSGRTEQFF.

The rearrangement links TRBV4-2 to TRBJ2-5; 7 nucleotides agree with TRBD2. After removal of 0 bases from V and 1 base from J, the junction contained 2 bases not matched to a gene. The CDR3 contains 15 residues. Germline V gives CDR1 LGHNA, CDR2 YNFKEQ. CDR3: CASSQETSPQETQYF. CDR3 nucleotides: TGTGCCAGCAGCCAAGAGACTAGCCCCCAAGAGACCCAGTACTTC.

V is TRBV5-1 and J is TRBJ1-6; D unresolved. This CDR3 has 14 amino acids. Germline CDR1 reads SGHRS; CDR2 reads YFSETQ. Trimming shortened V by 0 bases and J by 6 bases, and 7 bases separated the two germline ends. The chain's CDR3 is CASSLASGNSPLHF. CDR3 coding DNA: TGCGCCAGCAGCTTGGCCTCGGGTAATTCACCCCTCCACTTT.

The sample holds a few counts of this clone. The chain combines TRBV4-2 with TRBJ2-3; TRBD2 is a possible D gene (5 bases). V was pared by 4 bases and J by 5 bases, with 10 bases between. There are 13 residues in the CDR3. CDR1 is LGHNA, CDR2 YNFKEQ, per germline. CDR3 nucleotide sequence: TGTGCCAGCAGCCCTATACGGGGAGATACGCAGTATTTT. This gives the protein CASSPIRGDTQYF.

The chain recombines TRBV3-1 (or the pseudogene TRBV3-2) with TRBJ1-5; 7 nucleotides match TRBD1. Germline values: CDR1 LGHDT, CDR2 YNNKEL (reference sequence). Trimming removed 1 base from V and 4 bases from J; junction bases left unmatched: 4. The CDR3 runs 15 residues. The CDR3 sequence is CASSQGDRANQPQHF. Here the CDR3 DNA reads TGTGCCAGCAGCCAAGGTGACAGGGCAAATCAGCCCCAGCATTTT.

The rearrangement uses TRBV7-9 and TRBJ1-5; D possibly corresponds to TRBD1 (5 bases). The CDR3 sequence is 13 residues long. CDR1 and CDR2 (germline): SEHNR, FQNEAQ (reference sequence). Trimming left V 5 bases short and J 4 bases short, with 9 bases between. The CDR3 here is CASSLQVNQPQHF. CDR3 sequence (DNA): TGTGCCAGCAGCCTACAGGTAAATCAGCCCCAGCATTTT. Based on the CDR3 plus reference TRBV7-9 and TRBJ1-5, the full variable domain is DTGVSQNPRHKITKRGQNVTFRCDPISEHNRLYWYRQTLGQGPEFLTYFQNEAQLEKSRLLSDRFSAERPKGSFSTLEIQRTEQGDSAMYLCASSLQVNQPQHFGDGTRLSIL.

V gene TRBV7-2 combines with J gene TRBJ1-1; 8 bases align to TRBD1. This CDR3 has 15 amino acids. Germline CDR1 reads SGHTA; CDR2 reads FQGNSA. The V and J ends lost 2 bases and 10 bases, in that order; junction bases with no gene match: 12. The CDR3, as DNA: TGTGCCAGCAGCTTAAACTACAGGGGGAGGGAGGGAGCTTTCTTT. Translation gives CASSLNYRGREGAFF.

The sample holds a few counts of this clone. The chain carries TRBV25-1 and TRBJ2-2; 8 positions agree with TRBD1. The CDR3 has 15 residues. Germline trimming cut 5 bases from V and 5 bases from J; bases unmatched to any gene: 7. CDR1 is MGHDK and CDR2 is SYGVNS in the germline V gene. The CDR3 spells CASSSDRGFTGELFF. The CDR3 DNA sequence: TGTGCCAGCAGTTCCGACAGGGGTTTTACCGGGGAGCTGTTTTTT.

This rearrangement joins TRBV5-4 to TRBJ1-6; 7 bases are a match to TRBD1. Trimming took 1 base from V and 5 from J; bases not matched to a gene: 3. The CDR3 spans 15 residues. Germline CDR1 reads SGHNT; CDR2 reads YYREEE (reference sequence). Written as DNA, the CDR3 is TGTGCCAGCAGCTTGCGGACAGGAAATAATTCACCCCTCCACTTT. Translation: CASSLRTGNNSPLHF.

As regards this clone: The same CDR3 also results from other DNA sequences found in this sample. The chain uses TRBV6-5 and TRBJ1-1, with TRBD1 as a possible D gene (5 bases). CDR1 is MNHEY and CDR2 is SVGAGI in the germline V gene. V lost 2 bases to trimming and J lost 1 base, with 8 bases between them. The CDR3 consists of 14 residues. The CDR3 coding sequence is TGTGCCAGCAGTTACAGGGGAGGGAACACTGAAGCTTTCTTT. This encodes CASSYRGGNTEAFF.

The rearrangement links TRBV30 to TRBJ1-2; D is perhaps TRBD1 (6 bases). The V end was cut by 7 bases, the J end by 0 bases, with 12 bases between. Germline V gene sequence: CDR1 GTSNPN, CDR2 SVGIG (reference sequence). This CDR3 contains 13 residues. The CDR3 loop reads CAYTQGTNYGYTF. As DNA, the CDR3 is TGTGCCTACACACAGGGTACTAACTATGGCTACACCTTC. The full variable domain, rest sourced from reference TRBV30 and TRBJ1-2, is SQTIHQWPATLVQPVGSPLSLECTVEGTSNPNLYWYRQAAGRGLQLLFYSVGIGQISSEVPQNLSASRPQDRQFILSSKKLLLSDSGFYLCAYTQGTNYGYTFGSGTRLTVV.

The genes are TRBV7-2 and TRBJ1-1, with 9 bases that match TRBD1. CDR3 length: 14 residues. V was clipped by 7 bases and J by 4 bases; unmatched bases: 7. CDR1 and CDR2 (germline): SGHTA, FQGNSA. CDR3 nucleotides: TGTGCCAGCAACACAGGGGGCAAGACCACTGAAGCTTTCTTT. Its translation is CASNTGGKTTEAFF.

The chain uses TRBV5-1 and TRBJ2-1, with a possible D match to TRBD1 (5 bases). CDR1 and CDR2 from the germline V gene are SGHRS and YFSETQ. The germline V and J ends were trimmed by 1 base and 6 bases, with 20 bases remaining between them. The CDR3 extends over 17 amino acids. The DNA for the CDR3 is TGCGCCAGCAGCTTGATGGTTGGGGCTGGCGTTACCAATGAGCAGTTCTTC. This encodes CASSLMVGAGVTNEQFF. The full variable domain, its missing parts supplied by reference TRBV5-1 and TRBJ2-1, is KAGVTQTPRYLIKTRGQQVTLSCSPISGHRSVSWYQQTPGQGLQFLFEYFSETQRNKGNFPGRFSGRQFSNSRSEMNVSTLELGDSALYLCASSLMVGAGVTNEQFFGPGTRLTVL.

This clone has a single count. The chain has TRBV19 and TRBJ1-1; 7 bases align to TRBD1. In germline, CDR1 is LNHDA, CDR2 SQIVND (reference sequence). V was clipped by 6 bases and J by 1 base; unmatched bases: 5. The CDR3 contains 14 residues. In DNA, the CDR3 is TGTGCCAGTAGCCACAGGACAGGGAACACTGAAGCTTTCTTT. Its protein product is CASSHRTGNTEAFF.

The chain uses TRBV10-3 and TRBJ1-2; tentatively, D is TRBD1 (6 bases). V lost 2 bases and J lost 2, with 6 bases in between. Per the germline V gene, CDR1 is ENHRY and CDR2 is SYGVKD. The CDR3 is 13 amino acids. The CDR3 DNA follows: TGTGCCATCAGTGAGGGACAGAACTATGGCTACACCTTC. Encoded protein: CAISEGQNYGYTF.

The chain employs TRBV2 and TRBJ2-7; 7 bases match TRBD1. J was trimmed by 2 bases and V by 6 bases; bases with no gene match: 10. The CDR3 loop spans 15 amino acids. Germline assignment: CDR1 SNHLY and CDR2 FYNNEI. CDR3 in DNA: TGTGCCAGCAGGCCCCTCGGCAGGGGGACCTACGAGCAGTACTTC. Its translation: CASRPLGRGTYEQYF.

This chain links TRBV9 with TRBJ2-7; 12 bases align to TRBD2. V was pared by 0 bases and J by 7 bases, with 2 bases of the junction left unmatched. The germline CDR1 and CDR2 sequences are SGDLS and YYNGEE. The CDR3 contains 14 residues. CDR3: CASSVELAGGEQYF. DNA of the CDR3: TGTGCCAGCAGCGTAGAACTAGCGGGGGGTGAGCAGTACTTC.

The chain uses TRBV7-2 and TRBJ1-4, with D unresolved. Germline-derived CDR1 and CDR2 are SGHTA and FQGNSA. The CDR3 extends over 15 amino acids. Deletions cut 2 bases from V and 0 bases from J, with 7 bases between. CDR3 DNA: TGTGCCAGCAGCTTAACGAGAACAACTAATGAAAAACTGTTTTTT. It codes for CASSLTRTTNEKLFF.

J is TRBJ1-6 and V is TRBV10-2; D unclear. Trimming removed 6 bases at V and 6 bases at J, with 12 bases between. Germline V CDR1 and CDR2: WSHSY, SAAADI. CDR3 size: 14 residues. CDR3 coding DNA: TGCGCCAGCAGAATGATGAGTTTTAATTCACCCCTCCACTTT. Translating gives CASRMMSFNSPLHF.